One sample yielded the 14 T cell receptor beta chains listed below, sequenced in a study of T cells after yellow fever vaccination (dated by TCRdb to between 2017 and 2020). The protocol used for the library was 5' RACE. For sequencing, an Illumina HiSeq 2500 was employed. In-frame beta chains were kept once TCRdb had trimmed the public reads at Q25 with fastp and called clones with MiXCR. CDR3 protein sequences are deduplicated, and each keeps its most common genes and DNA. This sample gives 550,000 or so distinct CDR3 sequences in total; roughly 21% of them show up just once. Roughly an eighth of the sample is held by the ten biggest clonotypes. The treatment or condition label for this specimen denotes: live attenuated yellow fever vaccine strain. Sequences were derived from PBMCs, sampled 15 days after the yellow fever booster vaccination. The receptors come from a young man who received the YFV17D yellow fever vaccine.

This clonotype turned up a few times. This chain connects TRBV4-3 to TRBJ2-1; D possibly corresponds to TRBD1 (6 bases). This CDR3 comprises 15 residues. Germline values: CDR1 LGHNA, CDR2 YSLEER. V gave up 4 bases and J gave up 0 bases, with 10 bases separating them. CDR3 sequence reads: CASSPDRNSYNEQFF. In DNA form, the CDR3 reads TGCGCCAGCAGCCCAGACAGGAACTCCTACAATGAGCAGTTCTTC.

This clonotype was seen only a few times. The chain couples TRBV29-1 to TRBJ1-2; D may be TRBD1 (5 bases). Trimming shortened V by 3 bases and J by 3 bases, and 29 bases separated the two germline ends. This CDR3 has 19 residues. In germline, CDR1 is SQVTM, CDR2 ANQGSEA. The CDR3, as DNA: TGCAGCGTTGATATCAGGGACGGTGTTGTGAGTGAGAAGGACTATGGCTACACCTTC. This encodes CSVDIRDGVVSEKDYGYTF.

A few counts support this clonotype. The rearrangement links TRBV20-1 to TRBJ1-3; possibly TRBD1 for D (6 bases). Trimming cost V 6 bases and J 0 bases, with 12 bases left between them. Germline V gene lookup returns CDR1 DFQATT and CDR2 SNEGSKA (reference sequence). CDR3 size: 14 residues. CDR3 protein: CSAPTGASGNTIYF. Here the CDR3 DNA reads TGCAGTGCCCCGACAGGAGCCTCTGGAAACACCATATATTTT.

This chain joins TRBV2 and TRBJ2-3; 7 bases line up with TRBD2. Trimming at V came to 5 bases and at J to 2 bases, leaving 16 bases not matched to a gene. CDR3 length equals 18 residues. Per the germline V gene, CDR1 is SNHLY and CDR2 is FYNNEI. For the CDR3, the DNA is TGTGCCAGCAGTTTTAGGACCCTAGGGCGGGAGATCACAGATACGCAGTATTTT. Amino acids: CASSFRTLGREITDTQYF.

The chain carries TRBV13 and TRBJ2-7; 8 nucleotides match TRBD2. CDR1 and CDR2 from the germline V gene are PRHDT and FYEKMQ (reference sequence). This CDR3 has 16 residues. V was pared by 8 bases and J by 3 bases, with 15 bases of the junction left unmatched. The CDR3 DNA sequence: TGTGCCAGCTCCCGCGACCGGAGCGGGAGTGACTACGAGCAGTACTTC. It specifies CASSRDRSGSDYEQYF.

This clonotype turned up a few times. The rearrangement links TRBV6-2 or TRBV6-3 to TRBJ2-1; D possibly matches TRBD1 or TRBD2 (6 bases each). Trimming shortened V by 6 bases and J by 6 bases, and 15 bases separated the two germline ends. Per the germline V gene, CDR1 is MNHEY and CDR2 is SVGEGT. The length of the CDR3 is 14 residues. Here the CDR3 DNA reads TGTGCCAGCAGCCCTTTTCGGGGGCTCAATGAGCAGTTCTTC. It specifies CASSPFRGLNEQFF.

The chain employs TRBV7-2 and TRBJ2-7; TRBD1 might be the D (6 bases). With 7 bases removed from V and 2 bases from J, the gap between germline ends came to 24 bases. CDR3 length: 17 residues. The germline CDR1 and CDR2 sequences are SGHTA and FQGNSA. As DNA, the CDR3 is TGTGCCAGCACCCCCGGCCTCAATTGGGACATCCCCTACGAGCAGTACTTC. This codes for CASTPGLNWDIPYEQYF.

CDR3 region: CASSEGFSPLHF. CDR3 bases: TGTGCCAGCAGTGAGGGGTTTTCACCCCTCCACTTT. J is TRBJ1-6 and V is TRBV2; unclear D gene. CDR3 length: 12 residues. V lost 3 bases and J lost 9, with 6 bases in between. Germline V gives CDR1 SNHLY, CDR2 FYNNEI. Filled out from reference TRBV2 and TRBJ1-6, the complete variable domain reads EPEVTQTPSHQVTQMGQEVILRCVPISNHLYFYWYRQILGQKVEFLVSFYNNEISEKSEIFDDQFSVERPDGSNFTLKIRSTKLEDSAMYFCASSEGFSPLHFGNGTRLTVT.

This clonotype was detected only a few times. The chain has TRBV19 and TRBJ2-2; D gene uncertain. Per germline, CDR1 LNHDA and CDR2 SQIVND (reference sequence). The CDR3 loop spans 14 amino acids. Between the trimmed V and J ends, which lost 1 base and 4 bases, there was a span of 7 bases. Written as DNA, the CDR3 is TGTGCCAGTAGTATAGTGCTGATCACCGGGGAGCTGTTTTTT. Residues: CASSIVLITGELFF.

The chain joins TRBV12-3 or TRBV12-4 to TRBJ2-2; 8 bases are a match to TRBD1. V trimming: 6 bases; J trimming: 1 base; junction bases outside the gene matches: 4. The length of the CDR3 is 15 residues. CDR3 sequence reads: CASRSGQENTGELFF. The CDR3 DNA reads TGTGCCAGCAGATCGGGACAGGAGAACACCGGGGAGCTGTTTTTT.

The V and J genes are TRBV5-8 and TRBJ2-7, with a tentative D call TRBD1 (6 bases). Germline loops: CDR1 SGHTS, CDR2 YDEGEE. The CDR3 loop spans 13 amino acids. The V gene lost 2 bases and the J gene lost 6 bases, with 12 bases spanning the gap. CDR3: CASSLLQGTEQYF. The CDR3 DNA reads as TGTGCCAGCAGCTTATTACAGGGTACCGAGCAGTACTTC.

The V call is TRBV12-3 or TRBV12-4, the J call TRBJ2-5; 11 bases agree with TRBD2. V shed 3 bases, J shed 9 bases, and the junction held 6 bases outside the gene matches. This CDR3 contains 14 residues. The CDR3 sequence is CASSFSLAGEAQYF. The CDR3 DNA reads as TGTGCCAGCAGTTTCTCACTAGCGGGAGAAGCCCAGTACTTC.

The V gene is TRBV12-3 or TRBV12-4, the J gene TRBJ2-3; 10 positions match TRBD1. V shed 2 bases, J shed 4 bases, and the junction held 3 bases outside the gene matches. The CDR3 has 15 amino acids. The CDR3 DNA sequence: TGTGCCAGCAGTTTATCGGACAGGGGGGCAGATACGCAGTATTTT. It codes for CASSLSDRGADTQYF.

Remarks on this clonotype: A read error may be the cause here, since a much bigger clone is one base away. This CDR3 is missing its conserved last phenylalanine or tryptophan, likely due to a read error. The V call is TRBV18, the J call TRBJ2-1; TRBD1 is a possible D gene (5 bases). Trimming shortened V by 5 bases and J by 2 bases, and 10 bases separated the two germline ends. The CDR3 consists of 14 residues. Germline-derived CDR1 and CDR2 are KGHSH and LQKENI. In nucleotides, the CDR3 is TGTGCCAGCTCAAGACAAGGGGCCTACAATGAGCAGTTCTCC. The encoded protein is CASSRQGAYNEQFS.